Below, 23 T cell receptor beta chains from the same sample are listed, as sequenced in a study of shared clonotypes between healthy human individuals. Measured with immunoSEQ multiplex PCR; TCRdb has only the in-frame clones, and not every one. There are some 1.4 million clones in the sample; roughly 96% occur only once, and 0.95% to 1.5% lies in the top ten. The sequenced material came from naive CD4+ T cells sorted from blood. Stated subset: CD45RA+ positively selected. The receptor source for this set is a man aged 25 to 40 in good health.

The chain employs TRBV7-9 and TRBJ2-1; tentative D call: TRBD1 (6 bases). Trimming left V 4 bases short and J 0 bases short, with 13 bases between. CDR3 size: 16 residues. CDR1 SEHNR and CDR2 FQNEAQ come from the germline V gene (reference sequence). The DNA for the CDR3 is TGTGCCAGCAGCTACGGGACACGGGGCTCCTACAATGAGCAGTTCTTC. Protein sequence: CASSYGTRGSYNEQFF.

The chain uses TRBV18 and TRBJ2-5, with D unresolved. This CDR3 contains 14 residues. In germline, CDR1 is KGHSH, CDR2 LQKENI. V was pared by 3 bases and J by 4 bases, with 12 bases between. The CDR3: CASSPPSTGETQYF. Here the CDR3 DNA reads TGTGCCAGCTCACCCCCGAGCACGGGAGAGACCCAGTACTTC.

The V and J genes are TRBV18 and TRBJ2-7, with D tentatively TRBD2 (6 bases). Germline CDR1 KGHSH, CDR2 LQKENI. The CDR3 extends over 15 amino acids. The V end was cut by 3 bases, the J end by 2 bases, with 14 bases between. The CDR3 here is CASSPRDFSTYEQYF. DNA for the CDR3: TGTGCCAGCTCACCCCGGGACTTTTCAACCTACGAGCAGTACTTC.

A note on this clone: In the same sample, other DNA sequences code for this CDR3. The chain carries TRBV19 and TRBJ1-5; D gene unclear. CDR1 is LNHDA, CDR2 SQIVND, per germline (reference sequence). The V end was cut by 2 bases, the J end by 4 bases, with 6 bases between. CDR3 length equals 13 residues. The CDR3 region is CASSISRNQPQHF. CDR3 nucleotides: TGTGCCAGTAGTATAAGCCGAAATCAGCCCCAGCATTTT.

The J gene is TRBJ2-4, the V gene TRBV28, with D uncertain. Germline lookup yields CDR1 MDHEN and CDR2 SYDVKM. Trimming took off 6 bases at V and 3 bases at J, with 9 bases between the two ends. The CDR3 totals 13 residues. The DNA of the CDR3 is TGTGCCAGCAGCAAATGGGGCAAAAACATTCAGTACTTC. It specifies CASSKWGKNIQYF.

The J gene is TRBJ2-5, the V gene TRBV9; D is perhaps TRBD2 (6 bases). The CDR3 is 16 residues long. The germline V gene has CDR1 SGDLS and CDR2 YYNGEE. V was shortened by 0 bases and J by 1 base, with 13 bases between the two germline ends. The CDR3 loop reads CASSVGGSGLQETQYF. CDR3 in DNA: TGTGCCAGCAGCGTAGGGGGTAGCGGCCTCCAAGAGACCCAGTACTTC.

This clone was picked up a small number of times. This chain connects TRBV7-2 to TRBJ2-1; the D gene is possibly TRBD2 (6 bases). Trimming pared 1 base from V and 7 bases from J, leaving 8 bases between. Looked up from germline, CDR1 is SGHTA and CDR2 is FQGNSA. The CDR3 spans 13 residues. CDR3 in amino acids: CASSLGGVNEQFF. The CDR3 DNA follows: TGTGCCAGCAGCTTAGGGGGGGTAAATGAGCAGTTCTTC.

The genes are TRBV5-1 and TRBJ2-7; D remains ambiguous. V was cut by 0 bases and J by 3 bases, with 10 bases left in between. The CDR3 sequence is 14 residues long. CDR1 and CDR2 from the germline V gene are SGHRS and YFSETQ. The CDR3 is CASSLVPTNYEQYF. The CDR3 bases are TGCGCCAGCAGCTTGGTACCTACTAACTACGAGCAGTACTTC.

With respect to this clone: Other nucleotide sequences in the sample specify the same CDR3. This rearrangement joins TRBV5-1 to TRBJ2-5, with no clear D. The CDR3 is made up of 14 amino acids. Germline V CDR1 and CDR2: SGHRS, YFSETQ. The V and J ends lost 0 bases and 0 bases respectively, with 6 bases between them. The CDR3 region is CASSLAGNQETQYF. CDR3 DNA: TGCGCCAGCAGCTTGGCCGGCAACCAAGAGACCCAGTACTTC.

This chain connects TRBV5-1 to TRBJ2-6; no clear D. This CDR3 region has 16 residues. V was shortened by 3 bases and J by 0 bases, with 10 bases between the two germline ends. Germline V CDR1 and CDR2: SGHRS, YFSETQ. CDR3 bases: TGCGCCAGCAGCTCCCCACCATACTCTGGGGCCAACGTCCTGACTTTC. This sequence encodes CASSSPPYSGANVLTF.

The rearrangement joins TRBV19 to TRBJ2-3; no firm D call. The V end lost 4 bases, the J end lost 6 bases, and 11 bases lay between the germline ends. This CDR3 has 13 residues. Germline V lookup: CDR1 LNHDA, CDR2 SQIVND (reference sequence). The CDR3 region has the DNA TGTGCCAGTAGTAAGGACCGGTGGGATACGCAGTATTTT. This sequence encodes CASSKDRWDTQYF.

The chain recombines TRBV19 with TRBJ2-1, with 9 bases matching TRBD2. Germline V CDR1 and CDR2: LNHDA, SQIVND (reference sequence). J was trimmed by 0 bases and V by 0 bases; bases with no gene match: 18. The CDR3 sequence is 22 residues long. The CDR3 DNA sequence: TGTGCCAGTAGTATAGATCCTGCGCCGGGACTAGCAGTATACAGCTCCTACAATGAGCAGTTCTTC. This encodes CASSIDPAPGLAVYSSYNEQFF.

As to this clone: A far larger clone is just one base off, so this is likely a read error. CDR3 sequence reads: CASSGGTSSYNEQFF. The CDR3, as DNA: TGTGCCAGCAGCGGGGGGACTAGTTCCTACAATGAGCAGTTCTTC. This chain joins TRBV9 and TRBJ2-1; 8 bases agree with TRBD2. Germline CDR1 is SGDLS and CDR2 is YYNGEE. The CDR3 is 15 amino acids. V shed 3 bases and J 1 base; nucleotides not matched to a gene: 3. The whole variable domain, remainder taken from reference TRBV9 and TRBJ2-1, is DSGVTQTPKHLITATGQRVTLRCSPRSGDLSVYWYQQSLDQGLQFLIQYYNGEERAKGNILERFSAQQFPDLHSELNLSSLELGDSALYFCASSGGTSSYNEQFFGPGTRLTVL.

Note on this clone: The sample has other DNA sequences that encode this CDR3 too. The chain recombines TRBV6-1 with TRBJ2-7, with D maybe TRBD1 (5 bases). The V and J ends lost 0 bases and 2 bases respectively, with 8 bases between them. CDR3 length equals 14 residues. Germline loops: CDR1 MNHNS, CDR2 SASEGT. CDR3 coding DNA: TGTGCCAGCAGTGAAGCGGGGCTTACCTACGAGCAGTACTTC. This gives the protein CASSEAGLTYEQYF.

The J gene is TRBJ1-1, the V gene TRBV12-5; D unclear. With 7 bases removed from V and 5 bases from J, the gap between germline ends came to 17 bases. The CDR3 spans 14 residues. CDR1 and CDR2 from the germline V gene are LGHNT and FRNRAP. Here the CDR3 reads CASAPSQVGTEAFF. Written as DNA, the CDR3 is TGTGCTAGTGCCCCCTCGCAAGTTGGAACTGAAGCTTTCTTT.

The gene calls are TRBV5-1 and TRBJ1-2; D gene unclear. The V end lost 0 bases, the J end lost 7 bases, and 16 bases lay between the germline ends. CDR1 SGHRS and CDR2 YFSETQ come from the germline V gene. The CDR3 covers 15 residues. CDR3 sequence (DNA): TGCGCCAGCAGCTTGGAAGGCTGGGAGAAAGGTGGCTACACCTTC. Residues: CASSLEGWEKGGYTF.

V usage is TRBV2 and J usage is TRBJ2-1, with 8 bases fitting TRBD1. Trimming removed 1 base from V and 7 bases from J; junction bases left unmatched: 12. Germline CDR1 is SNHLY and CDR2 is FYNNEI. The CDR3 contains 17 residues. In nucleotides, the CDR3 is TGTGCCAGCAGTGAAGTTTGGCAGGGGGCGCGAGGAAATGAGCAGTTCTTC. Translated, it gives CASSEVWQGARGNEQFF.

V usage is TRBV6-1 and J usage is TRBJ2-5, with 13 nucleotides matching TRBD2. Germline assignment: CDR1 MNHNS and CDR2 SASEGT. This CDR3 has 15 amino acids. Trimming removed 5 bases from V and 5 bases from J; junction bases left unmatched: 5. The CDR3 bases are TGTGCCAGCAGTAGACTAGCGGGAGGAGGGGAGACCCAGTACTTC. Encoded protein: CASSRLAGGGETQYF.

This clone was found once. The chain links TRBV18 to TRBJ1-2; D ambiguous. With 3 bases removed from V and 3 bases from J, the gap between germline ends came to 2 bases. CDR1 is KGHSH and CDR2 is LQKENI in the germline V gene. The CDR3 is 11 residues long. The CDR3 nucleotides are TGTGCCAGCTCACCCGACTATGGCTACACCTTC. Residues: CASSPDYGYTF.

The table lists this clone with a count of one. The CDR3 nucleotides are TGCGCCAGCAGCTTGGGCCTCCGGGACAGGAGCTACAATGAGCAGTTCTTC. Translating gives CASSLGLRDRSYNEQFF. This chain uses TRBV5-1 with TRBJ2-1, with 8 bases that match TRBD1. This CDR3 comprises 17 residues. Germline CDR1 and CDR2: SGHRS and YFSETQ. The V segment lost 0 bases and the J segment 3 bases; nucleotides outside the gene matches: 8.

V gene TRBV7-6 combines with J gene TRBJ2-1, with D maybe TRBD2 (6 bases). The CDR3 extends over 14 amino acids. V was pared by 5 bases and J by 8 bases, with 16 bases between. CDR1 SGHVS and CDR2 FNYEAQ come from the germline V gene. CDR3 DNA: TGTGCCAGCAGCCCTCGGGAGTTTTATCATGAGCAGTTCTTC. This encodes CASSPREFYHEQFF.

The chain combines TRBV7-2 with TRBJ2-7; TRBD2 aligns across 10 bases. After removal of 4 bases from V and 4 bases from J, the junction contained 7 bases not matched to a gene. The CDR3 has 15 residues. Germline CDR1 is SGHTA and CDR2 is FQGNSA. The CDR3 reads CASSSRGLAEYEQYF. The CDR3 nucleotides read TGTGCCAGCAGCTCTAGAGGACTAGCGGAATACGAGCAGTACTTC.

This sequence joins TRBV7-9 and TRBJ2-3; 7 nucleotides align to TRBD2. CDR1 is SEHNR and CDR2 is FQNEAQ in the germline V gene (reference sequence). Trimming at V came to 0 bases and at J to 2 bases, leaving 11 bases not matched to a gene. The CDR3 loop spans 18 amino acids. CDR3 in amino acids: CASSLALASGSLTDTQYF. In DNA form, the CDR3 reads TGTGCCAGCAGCTTAGCCCTAGCTAGCGGCTCTCTCACAGATACGCAGTATTTT.